These 11 T cell receptor beta chains were all obtained from the same sample, sequenced in a study of T cell responses to AZD1222 COVID-19 vaccine. Some clones are missing from TCRdb's copy, which holds only in-frame ones; the method was immunoSEQ multiplex PCR. The table has approximately 85,000 clones, 86% seen once; the top ten hold 7%. The source was peripheral blood, collected on day 0 of AZD1222 vaccination. These receptor sequences come from an adult in good health.

This sequence joins TRBV18 and TRBJ2-7, with D unresolved. Looked up from germline, CDR1 is KGHSH and CDR2 is LQKENI. V shed 5 bases and J shed 0 bases, with 8 bases lying between them. The CDR3 runs 13 residues. CDR3 sequence (DNA): TGTGCCAGCTCATCCCAAAGCTCCTACGAGCAGTACTTC. Its protein is CASSSQSSYEQYF.

V and J are TRBV21-1 and TRBJ2-7; the D segment call TRBD1 is taken from the table without a DNA check. TRBV21-1 is tagged as a pseudogene. CDR3 size: 13 residues. CDR3 amino acids: CASSPQQVYEQYF. The DNA of the CDR3 is TGTGCCAGCAGCCCCCAACAGGTGTACGAGCAGTACTTC.

This chain uses TRBV19 with TRBJ2-5, with D perhaps TRBD1 or TRBD2 (6 bases each). Trimming pared 7 bases from V and 4 bases from J, leaving 13 bases between. From germline, CDR1 is LNHDA and CDR2 SQIVND (reference sequence). The CDR3 has 13 residues. This chain's CDR3 is CASKKGGLETQYF. As DNA, the CDR3 is TGTGCCAGTAAAAAGGGGGGTTTAGAGACCCAGTACTTC.

V gene TRBV11-2 combines with J gene TRBJ2-7, with a tentative D call TRBD1 (6 bases). The V gene's germline CDR1 is SGHAT and CDR2 FQNNGV. V shed 6 bases and J shed 2 bases, with 20 bases lying between them. This CDR3 is 16 amino acids long. Here the CDR3 DNA reads TGTGCCAGCAGTTCAACGAGGGGGTCCGGGGCCTACGAGCAGTACTTC. It codes for CASSSTRGSGAYEQYF.

The chain couples TRBV10-3 to TRBJ2-7; 8 bases are shared with TRBD1. The CDR3 covers 14 residues. V lost 4 bases to trimming and J lost 6 bases; unmatched junction nucleotides: 8. Germline V lookup: CDR1 ENHRY, CDR2 SYGVKD. As DNA, the CDR3 is TGTGCCATCAGTGCGTCAGGGGGCAGGTCCGAGCAGTACTTC. The encoded protein is CAISASGGRSEQYF.

V usage is TRBV19 and J usage is TRBJ1-6; D might be TRBD1 (6 bases). Trimming cost V 6 bases and J 7 bases, with 16 bases left between them. The CDR3 has 15 amino acids. Germline values: CDR1 LNHDA, CDR2 SQIVND (reference sequence). The CDR3 DNA follows: TGTGCCAGTAGAAGACAGGAACGGCAAAATTCACCCCTCCACTTT. It yields the protein CASRRQERQNSPLHF.

This clone occurred once. J is TRBJ2-5 and V is TRBV5-5, with a weak D call TRBD1 (6 bases). CDR1 and CDR2 from the germline V gene are SGHKS and YYEKEE (reference sequence). Trimming removed 2 bases at V and 2 bases at J, with 13 bases between. The CDR3 covers 15 residues. CDR3 amino acids: CASSFRVGAQETQYF. The CDR3 DNA is TGTGCCAGCAGCTTCCGGGTGGGGGCTCAAGAGACCCAGTACTTC.

A single count supports this clone. The rearrangement links TRBV27 to TRBJ2-7; D is unclear. The germline gives CDR1 MNHEY, CDR2 SMNVEV (reference sequence). The CDR3 loop spans 16 amino acids. Trimming stripped 4 bases from V and 2 bases from J, with 18 bases between. The CDR3 spells CASSYGSRGSAYEQYF. In DNA form, the CDR3 reads TGTGCCAGCAGTTATGGCAGCCGTGGGTCCGCCTACGAGCAGTACTTC.

The table lists this clone with a count of one. The CDR3 DNA is TGCGCCAGCAGCTTGGAGGCAGGGGGCGGGACAGATACGCAGTATTTT. This encodes CASSLEAGGGTDTQYF. The rearrangement links TRBV5-1 to TRBJ2-3; 8 positions agree with TRBD1. Per germline, CDR1 SGHRS and CDR2 YFSETQ. V lost 0 bases and J lost 3; bases outside the gene matches: 6. CDR3 length equals 16 residues. The full variable domain, rest sourced from reference TRBV5-1 and TRBJ2-3, is KAGVTQTPRYLIKTRGQQVTLSCSPISGHRSVSWYQQTPGQGLQFLFEYFSETQRNKGNFPGRFSGRQFSNSRSEMNVSTLELGDSALYLCASSLEAGGGTDTQYFGPGTRLTVL.

The rearrangement joins TRBV25-1 to TRBJ1-1, with D uncertain. This CDR3 is built from 13 residues. Germline loops: CDR1 MGHDK, CDR2 SYGVNS. Trimming stripped 7 bases from V and 1 base from J, with 10 bases between. DNA for the CDR3: TGTGCCAGCACGTGGGCAGCGAACACTGAAGCTTTCTTT. Its translation is CASTWAANTEAFF. Looking up the rest from reference TRBV25-1 and TRBJ1-1 gives the full variable domain: EADIYQTPRYLVIGTGKKITLECSQTMGHDKMYWYQQDPGMELHLIHYSYGVNSTEKGDLSSESTVSRIRTEHFPLTLESARPSHTSQYLCASTWAANTEAFFGQGTRLTVV.

The chain recombines TRBV7-9 with TRBJ2-1; TRBD2 might be the D (6 bases). Deletions cut 5 bases from V and 15 bases from J, with 20 bases between. CDR1 and CDR2 from the germline V gene are SEHNR and FQNEAQ (reference sequence). This CDR3 contains 13 residues. The chain's CDR3 is CASSLPPGDRTFF. The CDR3 region has the DNA TGTGCCAGCAGCCTACCGCCGGGAGATAGGACGTTCTTC. The entire variable domain, with the rest obtained from reference TRBV7-9 and TRBJ2-1, is as follows: DTGVSQNPRHKITKRGQNVTFRCDPISEHNRLYWYRQTLGQGPEFLTYFQNEAQLEKSRLLSDRFSAERPKGSFSTLEIQRTEQGDSAMYLCASSLPPGDRTFFGPGTRLTVL.